A single sample gave rise to the 14 T cell receptor beta chains below, sequenced in a study of cytomegalovirus exposure and HLA in healthy donors. 60 Vbeta and 13 Jbeta primers were used in PCR. Clones were read by immunoSEQ multiplex PCR, and TCRdb kept only the in-frame ones, dropping some. The sample gives tens of thousands of clones, 81% of which show up once; around 1.2% is in the top ten. Sequenced sample: PBMCs. Every receptor here comes from a girl aged 2 to 9 in good health and CMV-seropositive.

The chain carries TRBV28 and TRBJ1-1; D unclear. Trimming took 2 bases from V and 4 from J, leaving 11 bases between them. Looked up from germline, CDR1 is MDHEN and CDR2 is SYDVKM. This CDR3 has 14 amino acids. CDR3 nucleotide sequence: TGTGCCAGCAGTTTAGCGGCCTTTTCCACTGAAGCTTTCTTT. This translates into CASSLAAFSTEAFF.

The V call is TRBV27, the J call TRBJ1-1; D remains ambiguous. Germline V gene sequence: CDR1 MNHEY, CDR2 SMNVEV (reference sequence). CDR3 length: 14 amino acids. Trimming took 2 bases from V and 0 from J, leaving 7 bases between them. As DNA, the CDR3 is TGTGCCAGCAGTTTAGTCGGTTTGAACACTGAAGCTTTCTTT. Translating gives CASSLVGLNTEAFF.

The V gene is TRBV7-3, the J gene TRBJ2-1; D is undetermined. The CDR3 covers 15 residues. In germline, CDR1 is SGHTA, CDR2 FQGTGA. Trimming took off 1 base at V and 1 base at J, with 8 bases between the two ends. Here the CDR3 DNA reads TGTGCCAGCAGCTTAAATTCCGTGTCCTACAATGAGCAGTTCTTC. Its protein is CASSLNSVSYNEQFF.

The chain joins TRBV29-1 to TRBJ2-7; 8 bases agree with TRBD2. After removal of 6 bases from V and 0 bases from J, the junction contained 4 bases not matched to a gene. Germline V gene sequence: CDR1 SQVTM, CDR2 ANQGSEA. The length of the CDR3 is 13 residues. This CDR3 reads CSVESGSSYEQYF. CDR3 DNA: TGCAGCGTAGAAAGCGGGAGCTCCTACGAGCAGTACTTC.

This sequence joins TRBV30 and TRBJ1-2; TRBD1 might be the D (6 bases). This CDR3 contains 14 residues. Between the trimmed V and J ends, which lost 4 bases and 0 bases, there was a span of 12 bases. CDR1 and CDR2 from the germline V gene are GTSNPN and SVGIG (reference sequence). CDR3 sequence: CAWTIWTANYGYTF. In nucleotides, the CDR3 is TGTGCCTGGACTATATGGACAGCTAACTATGGCTACACCTTC.

Of note for this clone: Other DNA sequences in the same sample also yield this CDR3. The J gene is TRBJ2-6, the V gene TRBV27; 8 bases match TRBD1. The CDR3 is 16 amino acids. The J segment lost 4 bases and the V segment lost 5 bases, leaving 7 bases of the junction unmatched. CDR1 and CDR2 (germline): MNHEY, SMNVEV (reference sequence). The CDR3 protein is CASSRTGGSGANVLTF. Here the CDR3 DNA reads TGTGCCAGCAGTAGAACAGGGGGAAGCGGGGCCAACGTCCTGACTTTC.

The chain uses TRBV1 and TRBJ2-5; TRBD2 reflects the table's D call only, with no check against the DNA. Matching the DNA end better, TRBJ2-7 makes the J call doubtful. TRBV1 is a pseudogene. The CDR3 sequence is 20 residues long. The CDR3 loop is CTSSRALSDIDLEVPYEQYF. Written as DNA, the CDR3 is TGCACCAGCAGCCGGGCCCTCTCGGATATTGATCTGGAGGTCCCCTACGAGCAGTACTTC.

This chain's CDR3 is CASSAGGLNYGYTF. CDR3 sequence (DNA): TGTGCCAGTAGTGCAGGGGGCTTGAACTATGGCTACACCTTC. This chain links TRBV19 with TRBJ1-2; 8 nucleotides align to TRBD1. There are 14 residues in the CDR3. Trimming took 5 bases from V and 2 from J; bases not matched to a gene: 4. Germline V gives CDR1 LNHDA, CDR2 SQIVND (reference sequence).

The chain joins TRBV28 to TRBJ1-2; D unresolved. The CDR3 is made up of 13 amino acids. The ends were cut back, 5 bases at V and 2 bases at J, with 9 bases in the middle. The germline CDR1 and CDR2 sequences are MDHEN and SYDVKM. CDR3 in amino acids: CASSEEENYGYTF. CDR3 bases: TGTGCCAGCAGTGAGGAGGAAAACTATGGCTACACCTTC.

The DNA for the CDR3 is TGTGCCAGCAGCTTAAGGCTAGCGGTACCAGTCGACAATGAGCAGTTCTTC. Translating it yields CASSLRLAVPVDNEQFF. The rearrangement joins TRBV11-2 to TRBJ2-1; TRBD2 agrees at 7 bases. The CDR3 extends over 17 amino acids. The J segment lost 5 bases and the V segment lost 2 bases, leaving 12 bases of the junction unmatched. CDR1 and CDR2 (germline): SGHAT, FQNNGV.

J is TRBJ2-7 and V is TRBV19; 8 bases map to TRBD1. CDR1 LNHDA and CDR2 SQIVND come from the germline V gene (reference sequence). Losses at the gene ends were 3 bases for V and 2 bases for J; bases not matched to a gene: 9. The CDR3 contains 16 residues. This CDR3 reads CASSIKVWDRTYEQYF. The DNA of the CDR3 is TGTGCCAGTAGTATCAAAGTTTGGGACAGGACCTACGAGCAGTACTTC.

This chain links TRBV25-1 with TRBJ1-2, with D uncertain. The CDR3 runs to 13 residues. The germline V and J ends were trimmed by 2 bases and 7 bases, with 11 bases remaining between them. Germline lookup yields CDR1 MGHDK and CDR2 SYGVNS. CDR3 amino acids: CASSEMNSPGYTF. The CDR3 DNA reads TGTGCCAGCAGTGAAATGAACAGCCCTGGCTACACCTTC.

The V and J genes are TRBV27 and TRBJ2-6, with D maybe TRBD1 (5 bases). V shed 2 bases and J shed 4 bases, with 9 bases lying between them. There are 15 residues in the CDR3. Germline CDR1 and CDR2: MNHEY and SMNVEV (reference sequence). The CDR3 nucleotides are TGTGCCAGCAGTTTAAAAGGGGCCGGGGCCAACGTCCTGACTTTC. Its translation: CASSLKGAGANVLTF.

This sequence joins TRBV7-3 and TRBJ2-7, with D unresolved. Trimming removed 3 bases from V and 3 bases from J, with 6 bases in between. Germline CDR1 reads SGHTA; CDR2 reads FQGTGA. The CDR3 is 12 residues long. The DNA of the CDR3 is TGTGCCAGCAGCTTCGGTAACTACGAGCAGTACTTC. Its protein is CASSFGNYEQYF.